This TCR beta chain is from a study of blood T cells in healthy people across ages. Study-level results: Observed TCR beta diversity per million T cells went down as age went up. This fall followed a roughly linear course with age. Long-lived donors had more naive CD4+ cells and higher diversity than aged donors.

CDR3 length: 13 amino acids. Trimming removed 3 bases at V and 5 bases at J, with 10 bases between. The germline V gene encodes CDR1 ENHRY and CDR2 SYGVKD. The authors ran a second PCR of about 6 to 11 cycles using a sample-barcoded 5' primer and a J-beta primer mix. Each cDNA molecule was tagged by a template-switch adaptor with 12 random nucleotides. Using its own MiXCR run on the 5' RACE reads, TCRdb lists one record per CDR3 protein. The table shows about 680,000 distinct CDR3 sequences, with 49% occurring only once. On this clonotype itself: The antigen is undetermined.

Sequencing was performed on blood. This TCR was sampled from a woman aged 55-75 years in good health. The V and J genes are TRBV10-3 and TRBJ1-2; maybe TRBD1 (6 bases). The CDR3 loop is CAISDQGLYGYTF. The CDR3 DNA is TGTGCCATCAGTGACCAGGGGTTGTATGGCTACACCTTC.